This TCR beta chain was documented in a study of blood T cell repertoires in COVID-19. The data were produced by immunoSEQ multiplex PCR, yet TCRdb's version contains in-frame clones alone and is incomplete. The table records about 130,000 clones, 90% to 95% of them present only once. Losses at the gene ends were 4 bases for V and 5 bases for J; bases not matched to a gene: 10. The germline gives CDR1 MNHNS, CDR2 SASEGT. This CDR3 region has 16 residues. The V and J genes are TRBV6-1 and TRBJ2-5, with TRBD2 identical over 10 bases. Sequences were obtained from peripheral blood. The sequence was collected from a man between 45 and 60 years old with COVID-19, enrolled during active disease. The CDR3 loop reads CASSAATSGIAETQYF. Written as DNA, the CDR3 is TGTGCCAGCAGTGCAGCAACTAGCGGGATTGCGGAGACCCAGTACTTC.